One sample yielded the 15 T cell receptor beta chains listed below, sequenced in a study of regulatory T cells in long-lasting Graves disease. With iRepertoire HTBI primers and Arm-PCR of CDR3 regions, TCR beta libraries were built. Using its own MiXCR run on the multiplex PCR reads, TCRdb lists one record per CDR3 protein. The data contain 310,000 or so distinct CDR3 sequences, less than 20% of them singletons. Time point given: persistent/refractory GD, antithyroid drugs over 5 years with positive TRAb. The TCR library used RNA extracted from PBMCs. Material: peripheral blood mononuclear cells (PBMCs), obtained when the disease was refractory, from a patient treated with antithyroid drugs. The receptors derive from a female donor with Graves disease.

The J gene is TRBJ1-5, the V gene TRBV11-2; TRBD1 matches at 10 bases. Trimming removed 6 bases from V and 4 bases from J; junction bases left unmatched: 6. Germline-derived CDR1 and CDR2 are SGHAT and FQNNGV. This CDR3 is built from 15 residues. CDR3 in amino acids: CASSPGQGWNQPQHF. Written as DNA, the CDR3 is TGTGCCAGCAGTCCGGGACAGGGGTGGAATCAGCCCCAGCATTTT.

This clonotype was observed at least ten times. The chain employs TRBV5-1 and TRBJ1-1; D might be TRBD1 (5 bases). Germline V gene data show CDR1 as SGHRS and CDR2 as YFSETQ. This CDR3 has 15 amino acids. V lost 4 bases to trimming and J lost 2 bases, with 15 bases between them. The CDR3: CASSASEGVNTEAFF. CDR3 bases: TGCGCCAGCAGCGCCTCTGAAGGGGTAAACACTGAAGCTTTCTTT.

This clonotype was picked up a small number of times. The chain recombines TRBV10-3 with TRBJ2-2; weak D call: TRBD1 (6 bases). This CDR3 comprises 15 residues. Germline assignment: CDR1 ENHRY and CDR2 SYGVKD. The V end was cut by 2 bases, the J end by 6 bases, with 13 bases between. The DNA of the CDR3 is TGTGCCATCAGTGAGAACCCGCAGGGGCCCGGGGAGCTGTTTTTT. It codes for CAISENPQGPGELFF.

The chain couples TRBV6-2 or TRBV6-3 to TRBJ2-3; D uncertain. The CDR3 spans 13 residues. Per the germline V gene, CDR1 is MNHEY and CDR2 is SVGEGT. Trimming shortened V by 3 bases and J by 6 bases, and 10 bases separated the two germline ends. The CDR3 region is CASSYSWMDTQYF. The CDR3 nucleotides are TGTGCCAGCAGTTATAGTTGGATGGATACGCAGTATTTT.

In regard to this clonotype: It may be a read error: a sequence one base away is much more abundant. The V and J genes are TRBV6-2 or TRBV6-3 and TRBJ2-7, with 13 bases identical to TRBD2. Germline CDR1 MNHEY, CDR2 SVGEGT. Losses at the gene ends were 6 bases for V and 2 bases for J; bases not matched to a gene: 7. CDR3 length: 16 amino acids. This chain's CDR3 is CASRGGLAGATYEQYF. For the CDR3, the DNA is TGTGCCAGCAGGGGAGGACTAGCGGGGGCCACCTACGAGCAGTACTTC.

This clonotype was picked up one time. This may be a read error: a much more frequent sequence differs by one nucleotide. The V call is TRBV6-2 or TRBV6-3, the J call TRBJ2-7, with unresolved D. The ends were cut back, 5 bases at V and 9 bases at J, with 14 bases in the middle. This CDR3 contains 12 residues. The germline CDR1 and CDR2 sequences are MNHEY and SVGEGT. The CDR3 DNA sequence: TGTGCCAGCAGTGAACTCGGGCGTGGGCAGTACTTC. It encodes CASSELGRGQYF.

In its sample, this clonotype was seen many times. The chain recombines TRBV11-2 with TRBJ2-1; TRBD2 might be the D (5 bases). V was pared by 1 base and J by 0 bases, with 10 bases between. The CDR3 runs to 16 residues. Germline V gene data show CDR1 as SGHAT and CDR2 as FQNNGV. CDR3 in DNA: TGTGCCAGCAGCTTAGGTGGGGAGAGCTCCTACAATGAGCAGTTCTTC. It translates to CASSLGGESSYNEQFF.

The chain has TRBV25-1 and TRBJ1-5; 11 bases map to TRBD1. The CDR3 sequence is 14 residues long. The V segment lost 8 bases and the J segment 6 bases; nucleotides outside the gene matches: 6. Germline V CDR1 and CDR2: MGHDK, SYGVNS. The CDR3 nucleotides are TGTGCCAGCTCCGGGACAGGGGGAAGTCAGCCCCAGCATTTT. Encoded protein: CASSGTGGSQPQHF.

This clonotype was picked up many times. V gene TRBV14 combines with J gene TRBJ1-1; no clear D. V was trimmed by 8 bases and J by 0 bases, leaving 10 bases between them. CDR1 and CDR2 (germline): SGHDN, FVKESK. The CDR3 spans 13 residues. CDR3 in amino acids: CASSQSLNTEAFF. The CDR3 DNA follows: TGTGCCAGCTCACAAAGCCTGAACACTGAAGCTTTCTTT.

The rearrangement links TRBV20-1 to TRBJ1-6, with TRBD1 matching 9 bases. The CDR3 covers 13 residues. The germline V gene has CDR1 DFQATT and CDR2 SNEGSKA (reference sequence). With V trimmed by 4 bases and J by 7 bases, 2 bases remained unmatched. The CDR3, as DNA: TGCAGTGCTAATGGACAGGGGAATTCACCCCTCCACTTT. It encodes CSANGQGNSPLHF.

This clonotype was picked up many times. The CDR3 coding sequence is TGTGCCAGCAGCGCTACGGGACGCCTCGAAAAACTGTTTTTT. Translating it yields CASSATGRLEKLFF. This chain uses TRBV27 with TRBJ1-4; TRBD1 might be the D (5 bases). Germline CDR1 and CDR2: MNHEY and SMNVEV (reference sequence). V was trimmed by 6 bases and J by 8 bases, leaving 16 bases between them. The CDR3 contains 14 residues.

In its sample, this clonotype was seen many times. CDR3 sequence: CASSSGQAGGAFF. CDR3 nucleotides: TGTGCCAGCAGCTCGGGACAGGCAGGCGGAGCTTTCTTT. V gene TRBV11-2 combines with J gene TRBJ1-1; TRBD1 matches 8 bases. CDR3 size: 13 residues. CDR1 and CDR2 (germline): SGHAT, FQNNGV. V was clipped by 4 bases and J by 10 bases; unmatched bases: 8.

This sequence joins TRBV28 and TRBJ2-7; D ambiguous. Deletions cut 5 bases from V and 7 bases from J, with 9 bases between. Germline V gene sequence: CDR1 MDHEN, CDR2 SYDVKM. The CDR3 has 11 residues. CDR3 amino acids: CASSITWEQYF. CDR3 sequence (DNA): TGTGCCAGCAGTATAACATGGGAGCAGTACTTC.

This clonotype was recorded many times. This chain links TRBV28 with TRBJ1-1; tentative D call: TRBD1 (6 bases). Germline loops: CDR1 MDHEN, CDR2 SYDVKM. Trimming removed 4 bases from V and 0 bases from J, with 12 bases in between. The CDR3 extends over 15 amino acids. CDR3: CASSSSRTVNTEAFF. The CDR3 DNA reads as TGTGCCAGCAGTTCCTCCCGGACAGTGAACACTGAAGCTTTCTTT.

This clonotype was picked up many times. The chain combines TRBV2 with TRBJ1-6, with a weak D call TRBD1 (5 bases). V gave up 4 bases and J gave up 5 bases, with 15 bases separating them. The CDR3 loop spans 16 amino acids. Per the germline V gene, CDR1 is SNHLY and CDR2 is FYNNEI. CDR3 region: CASSGEGLGNNSPLHF. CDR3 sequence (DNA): TGTGCCAGCAGTGGTGAGGGGTTGGGGAATAATTCACCCCTCCACTTT.